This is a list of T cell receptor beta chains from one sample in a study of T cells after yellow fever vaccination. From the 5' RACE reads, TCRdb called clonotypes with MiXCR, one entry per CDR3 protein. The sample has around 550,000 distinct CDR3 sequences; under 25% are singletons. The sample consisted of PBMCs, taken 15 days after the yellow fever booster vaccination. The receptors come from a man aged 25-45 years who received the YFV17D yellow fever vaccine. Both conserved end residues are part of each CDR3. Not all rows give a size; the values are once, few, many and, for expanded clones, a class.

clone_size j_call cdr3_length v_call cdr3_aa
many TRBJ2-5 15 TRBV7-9 CASSLVYAGQETQYF
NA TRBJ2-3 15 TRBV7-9 CASSVIRPVTDTQYF
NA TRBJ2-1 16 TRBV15 CATSRDRGYSYNEQFF
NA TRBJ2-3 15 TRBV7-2 CASSPRRGSTDTQYF
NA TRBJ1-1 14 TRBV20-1 CSARDLGPLPEAFF
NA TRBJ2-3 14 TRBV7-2 CASSLVGQKTSQYF
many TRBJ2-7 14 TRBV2 CASSLGTGFYEQYF
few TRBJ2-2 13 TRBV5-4 CASSSYNTGELFF
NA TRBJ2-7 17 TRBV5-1 CASSFPLRGDPTYEQYF
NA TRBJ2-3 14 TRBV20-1 CSYTPDSKSYPQYF
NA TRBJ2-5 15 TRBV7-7 CASSSRAGDQETQYF
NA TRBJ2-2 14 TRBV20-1 CSASARGRGGELFF
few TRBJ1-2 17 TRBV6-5 CASSTYINKDRENGYTF
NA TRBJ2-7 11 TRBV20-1 CSALEGFGQYF
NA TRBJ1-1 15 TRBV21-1 CASSLKVRSETEAFF
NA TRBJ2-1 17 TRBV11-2 CASSLVLFSGRGNEQFF
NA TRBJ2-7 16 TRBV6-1 CASRGLAGGIGYEQYF
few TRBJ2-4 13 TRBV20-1 CSASPGLVNIQYF
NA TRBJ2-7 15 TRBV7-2 CASSLIGLGDYEQYF
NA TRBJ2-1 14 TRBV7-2 CASSLGTKGDEQFF
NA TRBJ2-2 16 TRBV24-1 CATSVPGLANTGELFF
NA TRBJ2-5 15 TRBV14 CASSSLPGRQETQYF
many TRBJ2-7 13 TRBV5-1 CASSLADTYEQYF
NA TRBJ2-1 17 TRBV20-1 CSARGLLGLAGLREQFF
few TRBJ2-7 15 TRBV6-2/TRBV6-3 CASSTAHIGIYEQYF
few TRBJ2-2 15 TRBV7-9 CASTYGTGEGGELFF
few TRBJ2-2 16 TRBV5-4 CASSYFSVSNTGELFF
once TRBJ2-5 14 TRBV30 CAWSGDRGQETQYF
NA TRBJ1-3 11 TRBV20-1 CSAIGGNTIYF
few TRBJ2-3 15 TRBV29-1 CSVLPTAWSTDTQYF
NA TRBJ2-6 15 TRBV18 CASSPRGPGANVLTF
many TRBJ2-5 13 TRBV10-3 CAIRPGPQETQYF
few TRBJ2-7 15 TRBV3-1 CASSQGSGLTYEQYF
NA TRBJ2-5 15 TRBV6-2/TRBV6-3 CASSPRTAYQETQYF
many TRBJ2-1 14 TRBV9 CASSGTSGNNEQFF
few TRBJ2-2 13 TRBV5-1 CASTTGVPGELFF
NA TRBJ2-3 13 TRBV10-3 CAIGDSHTDTQYF
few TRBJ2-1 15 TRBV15 CATSRQALANNEQFF
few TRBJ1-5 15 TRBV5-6 CASSLLRASNQPQHF
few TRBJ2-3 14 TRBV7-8 CALAGGSGTDTQYF